Presented here are 15 T cell receptor beta chains from one specimen sequenced in a study of shared clonotypes between healthy human individuals. The assay was immunoSEQ multiplex PCR, and TCRdb's table has in-frame clones only and misses some. The sample has approximately 2,000,000 clones, about nine tenths seen once. Sequencing was done on a sample of naive CD4+ T cells from PBMCs. Sample subset: CD45RA+ positively selected. The receptors were sampled from a man aged 18 to 29 in good health. Some clones in this sample may be carry-over from other donors' samples.

This chain connects TRBV9 to TRBJ2-3, with D hard to call. Germline V gene lookup returns CDR1 SGDLS and CDR2 YYNGEE. Between the trimmed V and J ends, which lost 0 bases and 6 bases, there was a span of 11 bases. The CDR3 consists of 14 residues. The CDR3 is CASSVGYLGDTQYF. The CDR3 coding sequence is TGTGCCAGCAGCGTAGGGTACCTAGGGGATACGCAGTATTTT.

The chain couples TRBV6-1 to TRBJ1-5, with D perhaps matching TRBD1 (5 bases). The V gene lost 1 base and the J gene lost 4 bases, with 14 bases spanning the gap. Germline CDR1 and CDR2: MNHNS and SASEGT. This CDR3 region has 16 residues. Here the CDR3 DNA reads TGTGCCAGCAGTGAAGGCTTGGGGCTGGGGAATCAGCCCCAGCATTTT. This sequence encodes CASSEGLGLGNQPQHF.

This clone was picked up a small number of times. The V gene is TRBV19, the J gene TRBJ1-2; 7 bases are a match to TRBD1. Germline V gene sequence: CDR1 LNHDA, CDR2 SQIVND (reference sequence). J gave up 2 bases and V 5 bases, and 5 bases lay outside the gene matches. This CDR3 spans 14 amino acids. The CDR3: CASSLDRLNYGYTF. The DNA for the CDR3 is TGTGCCAGTAGTTTGGACAGGTTAAACTATGGCTACACCTTC.

CDR3 coding DNA: TGCGCCAGCAGCCACCCCGGGACTAGCGGGGAGACCCAGTACTTC. This encodes CASSHPGTSGETQYF. V gene TRBV4-1 combines with J gene TRBJ2-5; 12 bases are shared with TRBD2. V was clipped by 3 bases and J by 5 bases; unmatched bases: 4. CDR3 length: 15 amino acids. Germline V lookup: CDR1 MGHRA, CDR2 YSYEKL.

Only one count was recorded for this clone. The CDR3: CASSPTRTGGSDEQYF. Here the CDR3 DNA reads TGTGCCAGCAGCCCCACGCGGACAGGGGGCTCGGACGAGCAGTACTTC. V gene TRBV7-2 combines with J gene TRBJ2-7; TRBD1 agrees at 11 bases. The CDR3 is made up of 16 amino acids. Germline CDR1 and CDR2: SGHTA and FQGNSA. V lost 5 bases and J lost 5; bases outside the gene matches: 11. The full variable domain, in which reference TRBV7-2 and TRBJ2-7 provide the parts outside the CDR3, is GAGVSQSPSNKVTEKGKDVELRCDPISGHTALYWYRQSLGQGLEFLIYFQGNSAPDKSGLPSDRFSAERTGGSVSTLTIQRTQQEDSAVYLCASSPTRTGGSDEQYFGPGTRLTVT.

The J gene is TRBJ1-1, the V gene TRBV4-1, with TRBD1 as a possible D gene (5 bases). V was shortened by 3 bases and J by 0 bases, with 11 bases between the two germline ends. Germline V gene sequence: CDR1 MGHRA, CDR2 YSYEKL. The CDR3 contains 15 residues. CDR3 nucleotides: TGCGCCAGCAGCCAGGGAGGGGCCTTGAACACTGAAGCTTTCTTT. Translated: CASSQGGALNTEAFF.

The chain couples TRBV29-1 to TRBJ2-5; TRBD2 agrees at 7 bases. The DNA matches TRBJ2-7 better at its end, which makes the J call doubtful. There are 11 residues in the CDR3. Germline lookup yields CDR1 SQVTM and CDR2 ANQGSEA. The CDR3 DNA reads TGCAGCGTTGCGGGAGGTTACGAGCAGTACTTC. This codes for CSVAGGYEQYF.

In its sample, this clone was seen once. Distinct nucleotide sequences in the sample also encode this CDR3. The V call is TRBV5-1, the J call TRBJ1-3; no reliable D call. Germline CDR1 reads SGHRS; CDR2 reads YFSETQ. The CDR3 is made up of 16 amino acids. V shed 0 bases and J shed 0 bases, with 10 bases lying between them. The CDR3 coding sequence is TGCGCCAGCAGCTTGGCCGGTACGAGCTCTGGAAACACCATATATTTT. Translation: CASSLAGTSSGNTIYF.

The CDR3 loop reads CASSLLGGQNTEAFF. CDR3 nucleotide sequence: TGTGCCAGCAGCCTCCTGGGGGGTCAGAACACTGAAGCTTTCTTT. The chain recombines TRBV7-2 with TRBJ1-1; TRBD1 might be the D (5 bases). V was pared by 5 bases and J by 1 base, with 14 bases between. The CDR3 loop spans 15 amino acids. The germline CDR1 and CDR2 sequences are SGHTA and FQGNSA.

V gene TRBV27 combines with J gene TRBJ2-5; D is perhaps TRBD1 (5 bases). Trimming cost V 6 bases and J 7 bases, with 15 bases left between them. Germline lookup yields CDR1 MNHEY and CDR2 SMNVEV (reference sequence). The CDR3 length is 13 residues. CDR3 sequence reads: CASSQDRIGTQYF. The CDR3 DNA is TGTGCCAGCAGCCAAGACAGAATCGGGACCCAGTACTTC.

The chain uses TRBV7-2 and TRBJ2-1; no definite D call. The V end was cut by 4 bases, the J end by 2 bases, with 3 bases between. This CDR3 spans 12 amino acids. Looked up from germline, CDR1 is SGHTA and CDR2 is FQGNSA. The CDR3 DNA reads TGTGCCAGCAGCTGGACCTACAATGAGCAGTTCTTC. Amino acid sequence: CASSWTYNEQFF.

The rearrangement uses TRBV2 and TRBJ1-1, with D tentatively TRBD1 (5 bases). Deletions cut 7 bases from V and 0 bases from J, with 9 bases between. CDR3 length: 13 amino acids. Germline V gene lookup returns CDR1 SNHLY and CDR2 FYNNEI. The CDR3 DNA reads TGTGCCAGCACGGGGCGAATGAACACTGAAGCTTTCTTT. Amino acid sequence: CASTGRMNTEAFF.

The rearrangement joins TRBV5-8 to TRBJ2-5; 9 nucleotides align to TRBD2. The CDR3 spans 16 residues. Germline CDR1 and CDR2: SGHTS and YDEGEE. Trimming at V came to 0 bases and at J to 5 bases, leaving 8 bases not matched to a gene. The CDR3 DNA sequence: TGTGCCAGCAGCTTGGAATTGACTAGCGGTAGGGAGACCCAGTACTTC. Translation: CASSLELTSGRETQYF.

As for this clone: Distinct nucleotide sequences in the sample also encode this CDR3. The chain links TRBV5-4 to TRBJ2-3; tentative D call: TRBD2 (6 bases). The germline gives CDR1 SGHNT, CDR2 YYREEE (reference sequence). CDR3 length: 14 amino acids. Trimming shortened V by 5 bases and J by 2 bases, and 12 bases separated the two germline ends. In DNA, the CDR3 is TGTGCCAGCAGTTCGGGACTTTTCACAGATACGCAGTATTTT. Protein product: CASSSGLFTDTQYF.

This clone was observed once. This sequence joins TRBV7-5 and TRBJ2-3. TRBV7-5 is a pseudogene. The CDR3 length is 12 residues. CDR3 nucleotides: TGTGTCAGAAGCTTAGGGTCAGATACGCAGTATTTT. Translating it yields CVRSLGSDTQYF.